This TCR beta chain is drawn from a study of post-analysis software for immune sequencing data. Whole-study findings and limits: In patients, about five TRBV segments were more frequent than in controls, with TRBV5-6, TRBV5-1 and TRBV20-1 among them. Controls' normalized Chao1 diversity significantly exceeded that of multiple sclerosis patients.

Germline loops: CDR1 SQVTM, CDR2 ANQGSEA. Trimming left V 3 bases short and J 5 bases short, with 16 bases between. The CDR3 runs to 14 residues. Researchers reported that TCR beta cDNA libraries carried unique molecular identifiers. Each batch of about 0.95 to 10 million T cells produced some 450,000 cDNA molecules. TCRdb re-derived calls from the PCR reads in MiXCR, one entry per CDR3 protein. Of about 430,000 distinct CDR3 sequences in the sample, 30% to 45% were seen once. This clonotype was picked up a small number of times. Its target is not known. The chain links TRBV29-1 to TRBJ2-5; D is possibly TRBD2 (5 bases). The specimen was blood. The TCR was taken from a girl aged 2 to 9 with multiple sclerosis. The CDR3 DNA is TGCAGCGTTGAGGTGACCTGGCTAGCTGAGACCCAGTACTTC. Residues: CSVEVTWLAETQYF.